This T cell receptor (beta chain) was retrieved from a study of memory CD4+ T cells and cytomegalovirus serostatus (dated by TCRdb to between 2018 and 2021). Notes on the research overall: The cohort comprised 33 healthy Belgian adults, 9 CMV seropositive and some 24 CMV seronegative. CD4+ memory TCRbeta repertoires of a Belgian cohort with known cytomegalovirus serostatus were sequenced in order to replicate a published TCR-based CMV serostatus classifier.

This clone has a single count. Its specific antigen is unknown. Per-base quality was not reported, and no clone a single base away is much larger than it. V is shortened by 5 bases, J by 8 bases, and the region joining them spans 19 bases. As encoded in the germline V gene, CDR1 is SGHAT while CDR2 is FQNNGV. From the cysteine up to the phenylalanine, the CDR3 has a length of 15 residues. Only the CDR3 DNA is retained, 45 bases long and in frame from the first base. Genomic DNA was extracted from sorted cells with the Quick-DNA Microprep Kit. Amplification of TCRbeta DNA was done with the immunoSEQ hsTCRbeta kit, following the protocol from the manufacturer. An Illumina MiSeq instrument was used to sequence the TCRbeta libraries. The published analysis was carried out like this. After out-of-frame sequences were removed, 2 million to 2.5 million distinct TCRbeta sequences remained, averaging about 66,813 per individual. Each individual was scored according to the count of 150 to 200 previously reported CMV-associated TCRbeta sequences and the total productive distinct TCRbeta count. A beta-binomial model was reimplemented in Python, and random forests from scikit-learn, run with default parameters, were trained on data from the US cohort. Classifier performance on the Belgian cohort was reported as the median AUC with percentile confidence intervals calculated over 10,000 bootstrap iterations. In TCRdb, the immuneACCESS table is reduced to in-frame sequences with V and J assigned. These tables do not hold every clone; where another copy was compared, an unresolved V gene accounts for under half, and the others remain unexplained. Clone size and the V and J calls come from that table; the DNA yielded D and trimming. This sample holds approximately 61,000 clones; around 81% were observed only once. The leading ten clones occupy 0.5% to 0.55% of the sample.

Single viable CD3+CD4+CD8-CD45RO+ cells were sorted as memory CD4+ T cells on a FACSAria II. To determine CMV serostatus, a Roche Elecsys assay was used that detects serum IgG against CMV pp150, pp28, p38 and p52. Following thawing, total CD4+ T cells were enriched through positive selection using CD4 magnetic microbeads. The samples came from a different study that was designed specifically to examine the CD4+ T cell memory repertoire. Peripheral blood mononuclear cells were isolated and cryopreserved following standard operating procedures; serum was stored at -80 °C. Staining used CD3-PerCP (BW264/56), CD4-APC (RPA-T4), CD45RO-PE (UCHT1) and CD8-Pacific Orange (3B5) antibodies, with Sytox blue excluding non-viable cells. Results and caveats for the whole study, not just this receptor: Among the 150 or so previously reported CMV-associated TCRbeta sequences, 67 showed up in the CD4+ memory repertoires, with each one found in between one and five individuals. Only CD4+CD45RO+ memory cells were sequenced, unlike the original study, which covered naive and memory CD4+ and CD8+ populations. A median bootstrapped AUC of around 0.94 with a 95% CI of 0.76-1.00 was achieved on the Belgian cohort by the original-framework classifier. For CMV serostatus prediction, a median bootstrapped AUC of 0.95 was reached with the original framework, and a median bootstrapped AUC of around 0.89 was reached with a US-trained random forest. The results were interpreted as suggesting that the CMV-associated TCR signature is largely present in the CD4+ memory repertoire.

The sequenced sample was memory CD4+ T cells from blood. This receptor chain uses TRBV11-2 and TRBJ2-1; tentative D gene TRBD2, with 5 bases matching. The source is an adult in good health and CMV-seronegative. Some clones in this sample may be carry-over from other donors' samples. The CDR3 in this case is CASSPNGLKRDEQFF. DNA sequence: TGTGCCAGCAGCCCCAACGGACTCAAAAGGGATGAGCAGTTCTTC.